This is a list of T cell receptor beta chains from one sample in a study of blood T cells in healthy people across ages. TCRdb analysed the 5' RACE reads with MiXCR anew, one entry per CDR3 protein. Of about 1.4 million distinct CDR3 sequences in the sample, around 59% were seen once. Sequencing input: blood. These receptors came from a man between 18 and 29 years old in good health. Each CDR3 is given with its conserved first and last residue. D genes are given only for firm matches. The size of a clone is reported for some rows only, either as once, few or many, or as a class for expanded clones.

clone size,D gene,J gene,V gene,CDR3 DNA,CDR3 protein
.,TRBD1,TRBJ1-5,TRBV12-3/TRBV12-4,TGTGCCAGCAGTCCCGGGACAGGGTGGGGCAATCAGCCCCAGCATTTT,CASSPGTGWGNQPQHF
few,.,TRBJ2-1,TRBV6-5,TGTGCCAGCGGTTATGGCAGACGCAATGAGCAGTTCTTC,CASGYGRRNEQFF
.,.,TRBJ2-3,TRBV18,TGTGCCAGCTCACCACGGAGTATTGCTAGGCCCACAGATACGCAGTATTTT,CASSPRSIARPTDTQYF
few,.,TRBJ2-1,TRBV20-1,TGCAGTGCTAGCCCCCCGGTTGGTTTATCCTACAATGAGCAGTTCTTC,CSASPPVGLSYNEQFF
.,.,TRBJ2-5,TRBV7-9,TGTGCCAGCACCAACGGGCAGTTTGAGGCCCAGTACTTC,CASTNGQFEAQYF
few,.,TRBJ1-2,TRBV24-1,TGTGCCACCAGTGATTCAGGGGCTCATGGCTACACCTTC,CATSDSGAHGYTF
few,.,TRBJ2-6,TRBV2,TGTGCCAGCAGTGAAGATGGAGGCCAGGCCAACGTCCTGACTTTC,CASSEDGGQANVLTF
few,.,TRBJ1-5,TRBV7-2,TGTGCCAGCAGCTTAGAGGGGCGGAGGGACCGGCCCCAGCATTTT,CASSLEGRRDRPQHF
.,.,TRBJ2-5,TRBV5-1,TGCGCCAGCAGCTTGGTACCGCTCTCGGGACCAATACAAGAGACCCAGTACTTC,CASSLVPLSGPIQETQYF
.,TRBD1,TRBJ2-2,TRBV20-1,TGCAGTGCCATCCGGACAGGCACGAACACCGGGGAGCTGTTTTTT,CSAIRTGTNTGELFF
.,TRBD2,TRBJ2-1,TRBV20-1,TGCAGTGCTAGACCCATGACTAGCGGGAGGAATGGGTTTTACAATGAGCAGTTCTTC,CSARPMTSGRNGFYNEQFF
.,TRBD2,TRBJ2-1,TRBV7-9,TGTGCCAGCAGCTATGGACTAGCGGGTGATGAGCAGTTCTTC,CASSYGLAGDEQFF
.,.,TRBJ1-1,TRBV7-8,TGTGCCAGCAGCTTAGAACAGGGTATGGCGGGCACTGAAGCTTTCTTT,CASSLEQGMAGTEAFF
.,.,TRBJ1-1,TRBV6-2/TRBV6-3,TGTGCCAGCAGTTACCCAGGGGCCAACACTGAAGCTTTCTTT,CASSYPGANTEAFF
few,.,TRBJ2-1,TRBV10-3,TGTGCCATCATGAGTACCGGGAACTCCTACGAGCAGTTCTTC,CAIMSTGNSYEQFF
few,.,TRBJ2-1,TRBV7-8,TGTGCCAGCAGTAACCGGGGGGCTATGAGAAATGAGCAGTTCTTC,CASSNRGAMRNEQFF
.,.,TRBJ1-6,TRBV6-5,TGTGCCAGCAGTTACTCGAACCCCGGGGGACATTCACCCCTCCACTTT,CASSYSNPGGHSPLHF
.,.,TRBJ2-5,TRBV7-2,TGTGCCAGCAGATCCGGATCCTCAGGGGTCCAGTACTTC,CASRSGSSGVQYF
.,.,TRBJ1-2,TRBV9,TGTGCCAGCAGCGTTACCCCCTACAATAACTATGGCTACACCTTC,CASSVTPYNNYGYTF
.,.,TRBJ2-2,TRBV12-3/TRBV12-4,TGTGCCAGCAGGGCCGGTGGGGAGCTGTTTTTT,CASRAGGELFF
.,.,TRBJ2-4,TRBV29-1,TGCAACGTTGAATTGTCGGGCATTCAGTACTTC,CNVELSGIQYF
.,.,TRBJ1-1,TRBV7-9,TGTGCCAGCAGCCCCTATCTGAGTAACACTGAAGCTTTCTTT,CASSPYLSNTEAFF
.,.,TRBJ2-3,TRBV4-1,TGCGCCAGCAGCCAAGAAATTAAGGGCCTGGCGCAGTATTTT,CASSQEIKGLAQYF
.,.,TRBJ2-4,TRBV4-1,TGCGCCAGCAGCCTGAAGCCGACAAACTCGCGGGACATTCAGTACTTC,CASSLKPTNSRDIQYF
.,.,TRBJ1-3,TRBV12-3/TRBV12-4,TGTGCCAGCAGTACGAGACTGAACTCTGGAAACACCATATATTTT,CASSTRLNSGNTIYF
.,.,TRBJ1-1,TRBV7-2,TGTGCCAGCAGCTTAGTCGCAGGGATGGGGACTGAAGCTTTCTTT,CASSLVAGMGTEAFF